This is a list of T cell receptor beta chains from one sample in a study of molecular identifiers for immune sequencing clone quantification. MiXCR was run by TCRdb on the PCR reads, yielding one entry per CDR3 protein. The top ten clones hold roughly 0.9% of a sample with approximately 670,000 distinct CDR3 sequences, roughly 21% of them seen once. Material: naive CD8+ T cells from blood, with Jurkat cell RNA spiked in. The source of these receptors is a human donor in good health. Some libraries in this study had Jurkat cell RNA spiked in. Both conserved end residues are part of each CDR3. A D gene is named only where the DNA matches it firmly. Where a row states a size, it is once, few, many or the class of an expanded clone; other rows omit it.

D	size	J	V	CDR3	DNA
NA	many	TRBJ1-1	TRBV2	CASNVYGNTEAFF	TGTGCCAGCAACGTCTACGGTAACACTGAAGCTTTCTTT
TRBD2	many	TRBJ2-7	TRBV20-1	CSAERRLADSYEQYF	TGCAGTGCAGAAAGAAGACTAGCGGACTCCTACGAGCAGTACTTC
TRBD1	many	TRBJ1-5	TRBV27	CASSIGTGVQPQHF	TGTGCCAGCAGTATCGGGACAGGGGTTCAGCCCCAGCATTTT
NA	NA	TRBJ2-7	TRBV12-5	CASGLVWSPHEQYF	TGTGCTAGTGGTTTGGTATGGAGTCCCCACGAGCAGTACTTC
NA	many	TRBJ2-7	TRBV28	CASSPRRGMAEQYF	TGTGCCAGCAGTCCTCGGCGGGGTATGGCCGAGCAGTACTTC
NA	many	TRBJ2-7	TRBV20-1	CSARGQIGDEQYF	TGCAGTGCTAGGGGTCAGATCGGCGACGAGCAGTACTTC
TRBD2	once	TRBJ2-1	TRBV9	CAGSPPLSSGGHNEQFF	TGTGCCGGCAGCCCCCCCTTGTCTAGCGGGGGACACAATGAGCAGTTCTTC
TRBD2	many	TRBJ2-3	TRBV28	CASRTTSGNADTQYF	TGTGCCAGCAGGACGACTAGCGGGAACGCAGATACGCAGTATTTT
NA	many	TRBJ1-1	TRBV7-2	CASSLTDRETEAFF	TGTGCCAGCAGCTTAACGGACCGGGAGACTGAAGCTTTCTTT
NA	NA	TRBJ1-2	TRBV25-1	CASSEYSPDYGYTF	TGTGCCAGCAGTGAATATAGTCCAGACTATGGCTACACCTTC
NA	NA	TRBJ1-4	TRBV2	CVSSMGGREKLFF	TGTGTCAGCAGTATGGGGGGCAGAGAAAAACTGTTTTTT
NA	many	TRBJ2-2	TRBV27	CASSPTVGELFF	TGTGCCAGCAGTCCGACAGTCGGGGAGCTGTTTTTT
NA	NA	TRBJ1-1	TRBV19	CASTWGGSGTEAFF	TGTGCCAGTACTTGGGGGGGCTCAGGTACTGAAGCTTTCTTT
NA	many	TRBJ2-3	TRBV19	CATNLGNPTDTQYF	TGTGCCACCAACCTAGGAAACCCCACAGATACGCAGTATTTT